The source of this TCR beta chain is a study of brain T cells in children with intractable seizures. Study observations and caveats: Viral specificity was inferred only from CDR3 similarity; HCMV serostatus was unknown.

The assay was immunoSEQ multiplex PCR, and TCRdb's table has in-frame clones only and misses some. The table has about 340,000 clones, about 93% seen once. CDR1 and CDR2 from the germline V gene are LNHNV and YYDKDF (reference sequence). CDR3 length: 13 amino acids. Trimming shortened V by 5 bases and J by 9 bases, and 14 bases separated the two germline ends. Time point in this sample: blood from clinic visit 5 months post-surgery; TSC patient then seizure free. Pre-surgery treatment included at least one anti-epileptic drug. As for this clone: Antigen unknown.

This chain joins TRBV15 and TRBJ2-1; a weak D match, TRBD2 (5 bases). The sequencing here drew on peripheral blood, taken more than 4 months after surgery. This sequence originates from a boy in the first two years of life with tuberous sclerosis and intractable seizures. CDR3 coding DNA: TGTGCCACCAGCCCGCCGGGGTCAGGTGAGCAGTTCTTC. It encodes CATSPPGSGEQFF.